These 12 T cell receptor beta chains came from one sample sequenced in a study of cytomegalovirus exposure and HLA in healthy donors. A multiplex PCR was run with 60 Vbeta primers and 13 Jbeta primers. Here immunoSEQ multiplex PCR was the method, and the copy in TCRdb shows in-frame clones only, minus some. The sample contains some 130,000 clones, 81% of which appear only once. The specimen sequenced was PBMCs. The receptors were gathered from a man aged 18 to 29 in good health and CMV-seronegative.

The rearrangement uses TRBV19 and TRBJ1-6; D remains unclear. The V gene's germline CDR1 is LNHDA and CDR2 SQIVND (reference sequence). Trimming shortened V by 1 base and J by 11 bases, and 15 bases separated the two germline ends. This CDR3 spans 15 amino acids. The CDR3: CASSIGGHDGPPLHF. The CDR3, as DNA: TGTGCCAGTAGTATAGGCGGGCACGACGGGCCACCCCTCCACTTT.

Written as DNA, the CDR3 is TGTGCCAGCAGCTTGGAGGACAGTGGGCTGGGAGCTTTCTTT. Its translation: CASSLEDSGLGAFF. The chain uses TRBV11-1 and TRBJ1-1, with a weak D call TRBD1 (6 bases). CDR1 and CDR2 from the germline V gene are SGHAT and FQDESV (reference sequence). This CDR3 comprises 14 residues. V lost 3 bases and J 10 bases, leaving 18 bases between the germline ends.

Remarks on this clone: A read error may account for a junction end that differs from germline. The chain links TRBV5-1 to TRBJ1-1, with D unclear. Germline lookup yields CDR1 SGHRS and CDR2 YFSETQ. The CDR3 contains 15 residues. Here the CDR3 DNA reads TGCGCCAGCAACTTGCGGATTGCGGCGAACACTGAAGCTTTCTTT. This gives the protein CASNLRIAANTEAFF.

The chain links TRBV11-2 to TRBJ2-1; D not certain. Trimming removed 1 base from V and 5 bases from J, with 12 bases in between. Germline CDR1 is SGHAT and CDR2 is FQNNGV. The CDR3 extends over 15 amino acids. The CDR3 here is CASSLVERGNNEQFF. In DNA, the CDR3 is TGTGCCAGCAGCTTAGTCGAGCGAGGTAACAATGAGCAGTTCTTC. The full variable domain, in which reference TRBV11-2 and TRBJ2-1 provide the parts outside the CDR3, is EAGVAQSPRYKIIEKRQSVAFWCNPISGHATLYWYQQILGQGPKLLIQFQNNGVVDDSQLPKDRFSAERLKGVDSTLKIQPAKLEDSAVYLCASSLVERGNNEQFFGPGTRLTVL.

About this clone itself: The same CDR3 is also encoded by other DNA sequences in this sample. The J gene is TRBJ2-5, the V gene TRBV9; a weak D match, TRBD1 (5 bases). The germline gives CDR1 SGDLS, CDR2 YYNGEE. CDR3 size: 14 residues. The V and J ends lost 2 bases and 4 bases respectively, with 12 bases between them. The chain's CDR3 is CASSVGQGGETQYF. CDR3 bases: TGTGCCAGCAGCGTCGGACAAGGCGGAGAGACCCAGTACTTC.

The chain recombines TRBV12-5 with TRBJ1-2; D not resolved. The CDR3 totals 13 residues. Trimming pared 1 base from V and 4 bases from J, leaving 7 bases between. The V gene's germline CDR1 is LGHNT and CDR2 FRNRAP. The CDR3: CASGLGGIYGYTF. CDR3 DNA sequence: TGTGCTAGTGGTTTGGGAGGCATCTATGGCTACACCTTC.

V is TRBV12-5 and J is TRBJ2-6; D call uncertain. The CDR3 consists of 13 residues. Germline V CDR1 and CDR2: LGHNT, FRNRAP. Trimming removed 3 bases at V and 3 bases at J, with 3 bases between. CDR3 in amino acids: CASGFSGANVLTF. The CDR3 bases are TGTGCTAGTGGTTTTAGTGGGGCCAACGTCCTGACTTTC.

Here the CDR3 DNA reads TGCGCCAGCAGCGGGGGACAGGGCCCCAATCAGCCCCAGCATTTT. Its protein is CASSGGQGPNQPQHF. V usage is TRBV5-1 and J usage is TRBJ1-5; 9 bases match TRBD1. J lost 3 bases, V lost 4 bases, and 5 bases had no gene match. The CDR3 has 15 residues. Germline CDR1 SGHRS, CDR2 YFSETQ. Full variable domain (rest looked up from reference TRBV5-1 and TRBJ1-5): KAGVTQTPRYLIKTRGQQVTLSCSPISGHRSVSWYQQTPGQGLQFLFEYFSETQRNKGNFPGRFSGRQFSNSRSEMNVSTLELGDSALYLCASSGGQGPNQPQHFGDGTRLSIL.

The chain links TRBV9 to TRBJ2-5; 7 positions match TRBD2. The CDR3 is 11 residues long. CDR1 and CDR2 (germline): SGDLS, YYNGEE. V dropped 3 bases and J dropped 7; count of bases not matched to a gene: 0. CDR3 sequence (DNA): TGTGCCAGCAGCGGCGGGGGGACCCAGTACTTC. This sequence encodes CASSGGGTQYF. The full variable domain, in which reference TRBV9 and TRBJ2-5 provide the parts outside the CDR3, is DSGVTQTPKHLITATGQRVTLRCSPRSGDLSVYWYQQSLDQGLQFLIQYYNGEERAKGNILERFSAQQFPDLHSELNLSSLELGDSALYFCASSGGGTQYFGPGTRLLVL.

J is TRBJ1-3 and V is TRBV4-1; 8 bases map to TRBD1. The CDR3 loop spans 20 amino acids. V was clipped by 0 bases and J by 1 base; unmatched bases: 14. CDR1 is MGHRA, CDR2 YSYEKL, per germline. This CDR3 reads CASSQDEDRVHAGSGNTIYF. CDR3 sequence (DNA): TGCGCCAGCAGCCAAGACGAGGACAGGGTACACGCGGGGTCTGGAAACACCATATATTTT.

Here the CDR3 DNA reads TGCGCCAGCAGCTTACAGGGAAGGGGCGTGGAGACCCAGTACTTC. It codes for CASSLQGRGVETQYF. The chain links TRBV5-1 to TRBJ2-5; D may be TRBD1 (6 bases). The germline gives CDR1 SGHRS, CDR2 YFSETQ. The V end lost 2 bases, the J end lost 5 bases, and 16 bases lay between the germline ends. This CDR3 is built from 15 residues. Complete variable domain (other parts from reference TRBV5-1 and TRBJ2-5): KAGVTQTPRYLIKTRGQQVTLSCSPISGHRSVSWYQQTPGQGLQFLFEYFSETQRNKGNFPGRFSGRQFSNSRSEMNVSTLELGDSALYLCASSLQGRGVETQYFGPGTRLLVL.

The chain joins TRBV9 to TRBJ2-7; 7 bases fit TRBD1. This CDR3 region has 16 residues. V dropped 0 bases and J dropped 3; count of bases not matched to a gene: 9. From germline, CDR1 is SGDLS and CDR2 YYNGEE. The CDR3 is CASSVDPGTVSYEQYF. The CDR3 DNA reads TGTGCCAGCAGCGTAGACCCGGGGACAGTTAGCTACGAGCAGTACTTC.